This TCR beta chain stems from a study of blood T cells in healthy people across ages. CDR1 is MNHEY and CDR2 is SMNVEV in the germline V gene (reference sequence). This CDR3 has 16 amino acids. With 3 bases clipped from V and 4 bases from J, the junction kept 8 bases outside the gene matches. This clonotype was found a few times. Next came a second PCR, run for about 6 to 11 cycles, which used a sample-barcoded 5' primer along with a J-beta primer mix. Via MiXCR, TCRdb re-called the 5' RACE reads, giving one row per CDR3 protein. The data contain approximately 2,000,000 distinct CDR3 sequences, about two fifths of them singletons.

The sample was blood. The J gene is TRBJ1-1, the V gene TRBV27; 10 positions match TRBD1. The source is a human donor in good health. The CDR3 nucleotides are TGTGCCAGCAGTTTGGGCGGGACAGGGGTGGCCACTGAAGCTTTCTTT. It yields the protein CASSLGGTGVATEAFF.